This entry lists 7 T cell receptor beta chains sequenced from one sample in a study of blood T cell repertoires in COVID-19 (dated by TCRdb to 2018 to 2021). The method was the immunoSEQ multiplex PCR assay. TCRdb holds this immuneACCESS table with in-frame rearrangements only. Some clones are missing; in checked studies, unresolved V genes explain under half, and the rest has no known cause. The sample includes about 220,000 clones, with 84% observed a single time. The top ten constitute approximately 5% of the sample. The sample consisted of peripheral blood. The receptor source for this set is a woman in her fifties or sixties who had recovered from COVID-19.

DNA of the CDR3: TGTGCCAGCAGCCACGGAGGAGCTGGAAACACCATATATTTT. This encodes CASSHGGAGNTIYF. V and J are TRBV7-8 and TRBJ1-3; D gene unclear. The V gene's germline CDR1 is SGHVS and CDR2 FQNEAQ. CDR3 length: 14 residues. V was clipped by 5 bases and J by 2 bases, with 10 bases between them.

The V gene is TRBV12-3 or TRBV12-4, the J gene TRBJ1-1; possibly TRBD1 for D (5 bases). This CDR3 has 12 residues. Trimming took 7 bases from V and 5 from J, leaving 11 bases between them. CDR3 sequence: CASTPGGTEAFF. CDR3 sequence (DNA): TGTGCCAGCACCCCGGGGGGTACTGAAGCTTTCTTT.

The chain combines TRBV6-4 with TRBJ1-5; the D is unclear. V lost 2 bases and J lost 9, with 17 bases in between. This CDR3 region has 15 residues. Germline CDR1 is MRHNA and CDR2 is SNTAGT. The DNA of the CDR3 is TGTGCCAGCAGTGACCGAAGAAGATACCTAGGGCCCCAGCATTTT. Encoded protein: CASSDRRRYLGPQHF.

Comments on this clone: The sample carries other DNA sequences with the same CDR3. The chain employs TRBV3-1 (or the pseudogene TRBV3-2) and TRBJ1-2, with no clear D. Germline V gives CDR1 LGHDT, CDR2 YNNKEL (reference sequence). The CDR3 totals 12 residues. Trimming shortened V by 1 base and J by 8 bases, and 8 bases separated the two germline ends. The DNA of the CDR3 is TGTGCCAGCAGCCAAGGGCAGCGCGGCTACACCTTC. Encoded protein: CASSQGQRGYTF.

CDR3 sequence (DNA): TGTGCCAGCAACCGGGACAGGGAAGAGACCCAGTACTTC. Its protein is CASNRDREETQYF. The chain uses TRBV7-2 and TRBJ2-5, with 9 bases aligning to TRBD1. The V gene end was trimmed by 7 bases and the J gene end by 3 bases; junction bases not matched to a gene: 3. Looked up from germline, CDR1 is SGHTA and CDR2 is FQGNSA. This CDR3 is built from 13 residues.

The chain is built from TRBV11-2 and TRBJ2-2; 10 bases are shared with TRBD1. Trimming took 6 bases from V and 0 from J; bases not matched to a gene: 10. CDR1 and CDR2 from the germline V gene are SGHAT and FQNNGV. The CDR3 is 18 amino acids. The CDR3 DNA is TGTGCCAGCAGATCTACGACAGGGGGCATTTCGAACACCGGGGAGCTGTTTTTT. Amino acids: CASRSTTGGISNTGELFF.

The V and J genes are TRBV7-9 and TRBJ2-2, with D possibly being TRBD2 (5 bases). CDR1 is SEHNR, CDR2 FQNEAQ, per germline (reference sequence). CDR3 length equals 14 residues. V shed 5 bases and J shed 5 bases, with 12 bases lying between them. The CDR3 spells CASSPGRGTGELFF. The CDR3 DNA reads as TGTGCCAGCAGCCCCGGACGAGGGACCGGGGAGCTGTTTTTT.